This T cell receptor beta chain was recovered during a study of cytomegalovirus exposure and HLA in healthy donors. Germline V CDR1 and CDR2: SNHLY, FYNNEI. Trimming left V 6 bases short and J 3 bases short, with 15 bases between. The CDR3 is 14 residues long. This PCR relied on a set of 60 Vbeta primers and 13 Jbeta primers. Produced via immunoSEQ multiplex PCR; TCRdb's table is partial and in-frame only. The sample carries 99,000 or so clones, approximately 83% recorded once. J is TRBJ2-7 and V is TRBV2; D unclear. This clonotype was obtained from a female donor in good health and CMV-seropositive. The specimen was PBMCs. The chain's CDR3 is CASSLSRSIYEQYF. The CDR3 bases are TGTGCCAGCAGCTTGAGTAGAAGCATCTACGAGCAGTACTTC.